The 5 T cell receptor delta chains listed next were all sequenced from one sample in a study of γδ T cells in repeated Plasmodium falciparum infection. TCRdb re-identified clones in the multiplex PCR reads via CATT. The sample consists of tens of thousands of delta-chain clones, over 1.5% of them appearing once. Vgamma9/Vdelta2+ and Vdelta2-negative gammadelta T cells were flow-sorted from PBMC for bulk sequencing. Material for sequencing was gamma-delta T cells from blood. The receptors stem from a pool of human donors (malaria-infected and uninfected, not separated).

As to this clone: A far more abundant clone sits one base away, making this likely a read error. Distinct nucleotide sequences in the sample also encode this CDR3. The chain recombines TRDV1 with TRDJ1, with 7 nucleotides matching TRDD3. The J gene, left out of TCRdb, was set here by checking the DNA against germline. Germline V gene lookup returns CDR1 TSWWSYY and CDR2 QGS. CDR3 length: 21 residues. V trimming: 2 bases; J trimming: 0 bases; junction bases outside the gene matches: 21. CDR3 sequence (DNA): TGTGCTCTTGGGGAAGTCTTAAACGGGCCCTCTGGGGGCTCGTACACCGATAAACTCATCTTT. It yields the protein CALGEVLNGPSGGSYTDKLIF.

This clone was detected a few times. It is likely a read error: a sequence one base away is far more abundant. Other DNA sequences of this sample code for an identical CDR3. The V call is TRDV1, the J call TRDJ1; 10 bases agree with TRDD3. Here the J gene was assigned by germline matching of the DNA, as TCRdb has none. Germline V CDR1 and CDR2: TSWWSYY, QGS. This CDR3 has 20 residues. J lost 3 bases, V lost 2 bases, and 18 bases had no gene match. The CDR3 DNA is TGTGCTCTTGGGGAATTAGTCTTCTGGAACTACTGGGGGATCCCCGATAAACTCATCTTT. Encoded protein: CALGELVFWNYWGIPDKLIF.

The table lists this clone with many counts. A far larger clone is a single base away, which makes a read error likely. The same CDR3 can be traced to other DNA sequences in this sample. Written as DNA, the CDR3 is TGTGCTCTTGGGGAACTAGGACCCCCCTTAGGGCCCCTCGACTGGGGGGAATTGTACACTGATAAACTCATCTTT. As protein: CALGELGPPLGPLDWGELYTDKLIF. This sequence joins TRDV1 and TRDJ1, with TRDD3 matching 8 bases. CDR1 TSWWSYY and CDR2 QGS come from the germline V gene. The CDR3 length is 25 residues.

This clone was found a few times. A single base is all that separates this from a far larger clone, so a read error is likely. Other DNA sequences in the sample encode the same CDR3. V is TRDV1 and J is TRDJ1; 8 bases align to TRDD3. Here the J gene was assigned by germline matching of the DNA, as TCRdb has none. The CDR3 has 21 amino acids. The V gene's germline CDR1 is TSWWSYY and CDR2 QGS. The CDR3 reads CALGAYLPSYDLWGNTDKLIF. As DNA, the CDR3 is TGTGCCCTTGGGGCGTACCTCCCGTCCTACGACCTCTGGGGGAACACCGATAAACTCATCTTT.

This clone ranks as medium-sized. The sample carries other DNA sequences with the same CDR3. The V gene remains uncalled, whereas the J gene is TRDJ1; the listed D gene, TRDD3, was not tested against the DNA. The CDR3 runs to 16 residues. CDR3 sequence: CALGEVPAYTTDKLIF. Written as DNA, the CDR3 is TGTGCTCTTGGGGAAGTACCCGCCTATACCACCGATAAGCTCATCTTT.